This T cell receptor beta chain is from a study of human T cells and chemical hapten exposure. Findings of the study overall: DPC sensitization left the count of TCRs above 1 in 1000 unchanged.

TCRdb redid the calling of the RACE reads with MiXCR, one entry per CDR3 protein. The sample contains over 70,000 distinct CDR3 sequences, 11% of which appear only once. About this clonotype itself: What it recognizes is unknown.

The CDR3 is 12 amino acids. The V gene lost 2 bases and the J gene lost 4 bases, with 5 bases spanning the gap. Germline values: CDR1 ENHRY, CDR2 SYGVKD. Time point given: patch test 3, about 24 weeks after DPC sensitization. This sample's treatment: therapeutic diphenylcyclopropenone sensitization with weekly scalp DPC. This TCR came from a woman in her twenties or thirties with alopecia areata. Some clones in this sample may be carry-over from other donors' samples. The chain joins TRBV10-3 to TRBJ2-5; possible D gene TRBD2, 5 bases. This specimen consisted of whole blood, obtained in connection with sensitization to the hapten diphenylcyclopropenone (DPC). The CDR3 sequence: CAISERGETQYF. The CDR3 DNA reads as TGTGCCATCAGTGAGCGGGGAGAGACCCAGTACTTC.